These 16 T cell receptor beta chains were sequenced from one sample in a study of blood T cell repertoires in COVID-19. Method: immunoSEQ multiplex PCR; TCRdb's copy keeps in-frame clones and lacks some. The table has tens of thousands of clones, around three quarters seen once; the top ten hold less than 25%. The sample consisted of peripheral blood. These TCRs come from a human donor in a cohort sampled during active COVID-19.

The chain uses TRBV6-6 and TRBJ1-1; D gene unclear. CDR3 length: 11 amino acids. CDR1 and CDR2 from the germline V gene are MNHNY and SVGAGI (reference sequence). Trimming cost V 6 bases and J 8 bases, with 10 bases left between them. This CDR3 is CASSPPGEAFF. CDR3 sequence (DNA): TGTGCCAGCAGCCCCCCGGGGGAAGCTTTCTTT.

This chain connects TRBV5-5 to TRBJ2-7, with a tentative D call TRBD2 (5 bases). Germline V gene data show CDR1 as SGHKS and CDR2 as YYEKEE (reference sequence). Trimming took 4 bases from V and 0 from J, leaving 14 bases between them. The CDR3 runs to 15 residues. The CDR3 region is CASSHSVGSSYEQYF. CDR3 nucleotide sequence: TGTGCCAGCAGCCACTCTGTGGGGAGCTCCTACGAGCAGTACTTC.

This clone appeared once. The chain links TRBV7-2 to TRBJ2-2; D is undetermined. There are 14 residues in the CDR3. Trimming pared 5 bases from V and 3 bases from J, leaving 10 bases between. The V gene's germline CDR1 is SGHTA and CDR2 FQGNSA. The CDR3 region is CASSPHLDTGELFF. DNA of the CDR3: TGTGCCAGCAGCCCCCACTTAGACACCGGGGAGCTGTTTTTT.

This chain joins TRBV28 and TRBJ2-1; D uncertain. The V end lost 3 bases, the J end lost 12 bases, and 15 bases lay between the germline ends. The CDR3 length is 13 residues. Per the germline V gene, CDR1 is MDHEN and CDR2 is SYDVKM. The CDR3 DNA reads TGTGCCAGCAGTTTGGGCAGACATGGGCGGCAGTTCTTC. It translates to CASSLGRHGRQFF. The full variable domain, in which reference TRBV28 and TRBJ2-1 provide the parts outside the CDR3, is DVKVTQSSRYLVKRTGEKVFLECVQDMDHENMFWYRQDPGLGLRLIYFSYDVKMKEKGDIPEGYSVSREKKERFSLILESASTNQTSMYLCASSLGRHGRQFFGPGTRLTVL.

The J gene is TRBJ2-5, the V gene TRBV5-1; 12 bases are a match to TRBD2. The CDR3 has 16 residues. CDR1 is SGHRS, CDR2 YFSETQ, per germline. J was trimmed by 4 bases and V by 3 bases; bases with no gene match: 7. In DNA, the CDR3 is TGCGCCAGCAGCTCCACTAGCGGGAGGATCGGAGAGACCCAGTACTTC. Its protein product is CASSSTSGRIGETQYF.

The CDR3: CASRGQVSSYEQYF. CDR3 DNA sequence: TGTGCCAGCCGCGGACAGGTGTCCTCCTACGAGCAGTACTTC. The J gene is TRBJ2-7, the V gene TRBV27; 7 bases match TRBD1. J was trimmed by 0 bases and V by 8 bases; bases with no gene match: 7. The germline V gene encodes CDR1 MNHEY and CDR2 SMNVEV (reference sequence). The CDR3 is 14 amino acids.

The J gene is TRBJ2-4, the V gene TRBV3-1 (or the pseudogene TRBV3-2), with D maybe TRBD1 (5 bases). Per germline, CDR1 LGHDT and CDR2 YNNKEL (reference sequence). This CDR3 spans 13 amino acids. V was clipped by 3 bases and J by 9 bases, with 12 bases between them. For the CDR3, the DNA is TGTGCCAGCAGCCAGGTCACAAGGGGCATTCAGTACTTC. It yields the protein CASSQVTRGIQYF.

V and J are TRBV7-2 and TRBJ1-2; TRBD1 matches at 8 bases. Trimming at V came to 2 bases and at J to 7 bases, leaving 6 bases not matched to a gene. The germline V gene encodes CDR1 SGHTA and CDR2 FQGNSA. The CDR3 extends over 14 amino acids. CDR3 coding DNA: TGTGCCAGCAGCTTATCCCCAGGGGGCGTTGGCTACACCTTC. Translation: CASSLSPGGVGYTF.

This rearrangement joins TRBV6-5 to TRBJ2-4, with D perhaps TRBD2 (6 bases). Trimming left V 6 bases short and J 6 bases short, with 18 bases between. Per the germline V gene, CDR1 is MNHEY and CDR2 is SVGAGI. The CDR3 has 15 residues. This CDR3 is CASSQGRQGLNIQYF. The CDR3 nucleotides read TGTGCCAGCAGCCAGGGTCGCCAGGGACTAAACATTCAGTACTTC.

The chain couples TRBV11-3 to TRBJ2-2; no reliable D call. CDR3 length: 12 amino acids. CDR1 and CDR2 from the germline V gene are SGHNT and YENEEA. V was pared by 0 bases and J by 6 bases, with 2 bases between. CDR3 in amino acids: CASSLDAGELFF. DNA for the CDR3: TGTGCCAGCAGCTTAGACGCCGGGGAGCTGTTTTTT.

The chain links TRBV6-1 to TRBJ1-2; 8 bases are shared with TRBD1. CDR3 length: 15 amino acids. The germline CDR1 and CDR2 sequences are MNHNS and SASEGT. Trimming at V came to 4 bases and at J to 10 bases, leaving 14 bases not matched to a gene. CDR3: CASSAALDRAGFYTF. CDR3 nucleotides: TGTGCCAGCAGTGCAGCCTTGGACAGGGCTGGTTTCTACACCTTC.

The V gene is TRBV28, the J gene TRBJ2-1; D might be TRBD1 (6 bases). V gave up 5 bases and J gave up 7 bases, with 21 bases separating them. This CDR3 has 16 amino acids. The germline gives CDR1 MDHEN, CDR2 SYDVKM. The CDR3 region has the DNA TGTGCCAGCAGTAGCTATCGACAGGTTCTGGTAAATGAGCAGTTCTTC. Residues: CASSSYRQVLVNEQFF.

The CDR3 loop is CASSSPGTSGRYTDTQYF. CDR3 sequence (DNA): TGTGCCAGCAGCTCCCCCGGGACTAGCGGGAGATACACAGATACGCAGTATTTT. This chain connects TRBV7-9 to TRBJ2-3, with 14 bases fitting TRBD2. The CDR3 contains 18 residues. Germline V CDR1 and CDR2: SEHNR, FQNEAQ (reference sequence). Trimming at V came to 4 bases and at J to 2 bases, leaving 8 bases not matched to a gene.

V and J are TRBV11-2 and TRBJ2-1; maybe TRBD1 (6 bases). Germline V gene data show CDR1 as SGHAT and CDR2 as FQNNGV. The CDR3 has 13 residues. The V gene lost 5 bases and the J gene lost 9 bases, with 14 bases spanning the gap. For the CDR3, the DNA is TGTGCCAGCAGCAGCAGGGGACGGTCTGAGCAGTTCTTC. As protein: CASSSRGRSEQFF.

The chain couples TRBV9 to TRBJ2-2; D perhaps matches TRBD1 (6 bases). Trimming removed 7 bases at V and 6 bases at J, with 16 bases between. The CDR3 consists of 14 residues. Germline-derived CDR1 and CDR2 are SGDLS and YYNGEE. CDR3 coding DNA: TGTGCCAGCGGGGGCACCGTCGAGGCCGGGGAGCTGTTTTTT. This sequence encodes CASGGTVEAGELFF.

The count of this clone is one. This chain uses TRBV5-4 with TRBJ2-5; weak D call: TRBD2 (6 bases). The CDR3 runs 14 residues. Germline V CDR1 and CDR2: SGHNT, YYREEE (reference sequence). Trimming removed 4 bases from V and 2 bases from J, with 12 bases in between. The CDR3 nucleotides read TGTGCCAGCAGCACCCGGACTAATCAAGAGACCCAGTACTTC. Amino acid sequence: CASSTRTNQETQYF.